The rows below give T cell receptor beta chains drawn from one sample of a study of blood T cell repertoires in COVID-19. Assay used: immunoSEQ multiplex PCR; TCRdb lists only in-frame clones, some missing. The data hold fewer than 140,000 clones, with about 79% observed a single time. Source material: peripheral blood. The source is a man at least 80 years old with COVID-19, enrolled during active disease. CDR3s include the opening cysteine and the closing phenylalanine or tryptophan. The D gene is left open where the match is weak. Some rows mark clone size as missing; the rest say once, few, many or name a class of expanded clone.

TRBJ2-3 | TRBV7-9 | . | . | CASSLDRASNSDTQYF | TGTGCCAGCAGCTTAGACAGGGCATCAAATTCAGATACGCAGTATTTT
TRBJ1-1 | TRBV5-4 | . | few | CASSVTDKNTEAFF | TGTGCCAGCAGCGTTACTGACAAGAACACTGAAGCTTTCTTT
TRBJ2-3 | TRBV7-3 | . | once | CASSLSGIGDTQYF | TGTGCCAGCAGCTTAAGCGGGATTGGAGATACGCAGTATTTT
TRBJ1-1 | TRBV3-1/TRBV3-2 | TRBD1 | . | CASSSRQGSPEAFF | TGTGCCAGCAGCTCAAGACAGGGGTCCCCTGAAGCTTTCTTT
TRBJ2-7 | TRBV5-1 | TRBD2 | few | CASSLEGSGIYEQYF | TGCGCCAGCAGCTTGGAGGGTAGCGGGATTTACGAGCAGTACTTC
TRBJ1-3 | TRBV29-1 | . | . | CSVAGERTGNTIYF | TGCAGCGTTGCCGGGGAGCGGACTGGAAACACCATATATTTT
TRBJ1-1 | TRBV7-6 | TRBD1 | . | CASSSGTGGMNTEAFF | TGTGCCAGCAGCTCCGGGACAGGGGGGATGAACACTGAAGCTTTCTTT
TRBJ2-5 | TRBV7-2 | TRBD2 | . | CASSLGNLAGGETQYF | TGTGCCAGCAGCTTAGGGAATCTAGCGGGAGGGGAGACCCAGTACTTC
TRBJ2-1 | TRBV5-5 | TRBD2 | few | CASSPRLAGGSYNEQFF | TGTGCCAGCAGCCCACGACTAGCGGGAGGGTCCTACAATGAGCAGTTCTTC
TRBJ1-6 | TRBV7-9 | TRBD1 | . | CASSRQGADSPLHF | TGTGCCAGCAGCCGACAGGGGGCGGATTCACCCCTCCACTTT